Included here is one T cell receptor (beta chain) sequence, with context. This sample was taken from a study of shared T cell receptors in the human thymus. CDR1 GTSNPN and CDR2 SVGIG come from the germline V gene (reference sequence). The CDR3 is made up of 14 amino acids. V shed 3 bases, J shed 4 bases, and the junction held 6 bases outside the gene matches. Clones were read by immunoSEQ multiplex PCR, and TCRdb kept only the in-frame ones, dropping some. In the table there are 630,000 or so clones, about 87% of which are singletons. The data were also submitted as part of a second study, on human thymus T cells. That work contributes: Donor material was obtained from healthy Finnish infants undergoing corrective surgery for congenital heart defects. Within thymic and blood repertoires, V and J gene usage appeared to be biased.

The sample taken for sequencing was thymocytes. The sequence was collected from a boy under two years old with a congenital heart defect. The chain combines TRBV30 with TRBJ1-5; 7 bases agree with TRBD1. CDR3 sequence reads: CAWSLPGQNQPQHF. The CDR3 DNA reads TGTGCCTGGAGCCTACCGGGACAGAATCAGCCCCAGCATTTT.